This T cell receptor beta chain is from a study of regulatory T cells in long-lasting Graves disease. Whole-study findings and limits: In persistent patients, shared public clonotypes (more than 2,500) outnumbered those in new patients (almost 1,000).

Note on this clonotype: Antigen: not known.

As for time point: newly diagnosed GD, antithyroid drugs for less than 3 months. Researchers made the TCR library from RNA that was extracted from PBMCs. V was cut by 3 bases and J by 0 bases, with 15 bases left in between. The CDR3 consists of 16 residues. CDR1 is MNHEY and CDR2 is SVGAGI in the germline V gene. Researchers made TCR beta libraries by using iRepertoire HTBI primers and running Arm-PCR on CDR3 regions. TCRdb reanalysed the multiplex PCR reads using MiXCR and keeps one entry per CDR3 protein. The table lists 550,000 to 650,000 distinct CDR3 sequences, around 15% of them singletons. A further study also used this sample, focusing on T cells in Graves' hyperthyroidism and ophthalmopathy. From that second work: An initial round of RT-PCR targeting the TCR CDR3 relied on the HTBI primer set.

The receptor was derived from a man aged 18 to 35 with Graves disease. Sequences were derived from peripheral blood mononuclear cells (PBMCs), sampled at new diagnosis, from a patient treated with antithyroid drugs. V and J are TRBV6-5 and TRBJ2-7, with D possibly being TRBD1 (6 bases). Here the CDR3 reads CASSYSLTGYSYEQYF. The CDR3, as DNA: TGTGCCAGCAGTTATTCTTTGACAGGATACTCCTACGAGCAGTACTTC.